The next 27 T cell receptor beta chains were all read from a single sample in a study of shared clonotypes between healthy human individuals. Method: immunoSEQ multiplex PCR; TCRdb's copy keeps in-frame clones and lacks some. The sample has hundreds of thousands of clones; roughly 98% are singletons. CD45RO-negative cells were positively selected for CCR7, leaving out terminally differentiated effector memory CD45RA+ cells. The sequencing sample was made of naive CD8+ T cells sorted from blood. All receptors come from a man between 25 and 39 years old in good health.

The V and J genes are TRBV11-2 and TRBJ2-7; tentative D call: TRBD1 (7 bases). CDR1 and CDR2 from the germline V gene are SGHAT and FQNNGV. The CDR3 consists of 17 residues. V was pared by 0 bases and J by 2 bases, with 17 bases between. CDR3 in amino acids: CASSLDSFGGQPYEQYF. The CDR3 bases are TGTGCCAGCAGCTTAGATTCCTTCGGGGGACAGCCCTACGAGCAGTACTTC.

The chain links TRBV11-2 to TRBJ2-7, with TRBD2 identical over 12 bases. V gave up 6 bases and J gave up 5 bases; unmatched junction bases: 14. Germline assignment: CDR1 SGHAT and CDR2 FQNNGV. The CDR3 contains 17 residues. CDR3 amino acids: CASRPRLAGAPGDEQYF. The CDR3 DNA reads TGTGCCAGCAGGCCTAGACTAGCGGGAGCGCCGGGTGACGAGCAGTACTTC.

The chain is built from TRBV13 and TRBJ1-1; TRBD1 agrees at 7 bases. The CDR3 is 15 residues long. V was pared by 3 bases and J by 0 bases, with 4 bases of the junction left unmatched. Looked up from germline, CDR1 is PRHDT and CDR2 is FYEKMQ (reference sequence). CDR3 sequence: CASSFRQGMNTEAFF. The CDR3 bases are TGTGCCAGCAGCTTCCGACAGGGCATGAACACTGAAGCTTTCTTT. Full variable domain (rest looked up from reference TRBV13 and TRBJ1-1): AAGVIQSPRHLIKEKRETATLKCYPIPRHDTVYWYQQGPGQDPQFLISFYEKMQSDKGSIPDRFSAQQFSDYHSELNMSSLELGDSALYFCASSFRQGMNTEAFFGQGTRLTVV.

J is TRBJ2-1 and V is TRBV7-9; TRBD1 matches at 9 bases. The CDR3 spans 15 residues. Trimming cost V 3 bases and J 8 bases; bases outside gene matches: 8. Germline loops: CDR1 SEHNR, CDR2 FQNEAQ (reference sequence). CDR3 nucleotide sequence: TGTGCCAGCAGCTTCCCGGGACAGGGTATCGATGAGCAGTTCTTC. This translates into CASSFPGQGIDEQFF.

The chain employs TRBV11-2 and TRBJ2-1, with a tentative D call TRBD2 (6 bases). Germline CDR1 and CDR2: SGHAT and FQNNGV. Between the trimmed V and J ends, which lost 2 bases and 3 bases, there was a span of 14 bases. This CDR3 has 16 amino acids. The CDR3 nucleotides read TGTGCCAGCAGCTTAATTGCGGGGAACTTCTACAATGAGCAGTTCTTC. This sequence encodes CASSLIAGNFYNEQFF.

This clone was recorded once. The chain combines TRBV7-9 with TRBJ2-3; D not certain. V lost 3 bases to trimming and J lost 2 bases, with 9 bases between them. Per the germline V gene, CDR1 is SEHNR and CDR2 is FQNEAQ (reference sequence). This CDR3 has 14 residues. The CDR3 DNA reads as TGTGCCAGCAGCTTGGTACAGCTCACAGATACGCAGTATTTT. Its protein is CASSLVQLTDTQYF.

The rearrangement uses TRBV2 and TRBJ2-7; 7 nucleotides match TRBD1. Losses at the gene ends were 4 bases for V and 5 bases for J; bases not matched to a gene: 11. Per germline, CDR1 SNHLY and CDR2 FYNNEI. The CDR3 has 15 residues. Here the CDR3 reads CASSALTGNGDEQYF. The DNA of the CDR3 is TGTGCCAGCAGTGCCCTGACAGGGAATGGTGACGAGCAGTACTTC. Combining the CDR3 with reference TRBV2 and TRBJ2-7 gives the whole variable domain EPEVTQTPSHQVTQMGQEVILRCVPISNHLYFYWYRQILGQKVEFLVSFYNNEISEKSEIFDDQFSVERPDGSNFTLKIRSTKLEDSAMYFCASSALTGNGDEQYFGPGTRLTVT.

Concerning this clone: Other DNA sequences within the sample encode an identical CDR3. The chain joins TRBV7-8 to TRBJ2-1; no clear D. This CDR3 region has 12 residues. Trimming pared 5 bases from V and 4 bases from J, leaving 6 bases between. Looked up from germline, CDR1 is SGHVS and CDR2 is FQNEAQ. The CDR3 coding sequence is TGTGCCAGCAGCCTCTATTACAATGAGCAGTTCTTC. It yields the protein CASSLYYNEQFF.

This sequence joins TRBV11-2 and TRBJ2-7; D gene unclear. The CDR3 extends over 16 amino acids. V was shortened by 5 bases and J by 0 bases, with 17 bases between the two germline ends. The germline V gene has CDR1 SGHAT and CDR2 FQNNGV. In DNA form, the CDR3 reads TGTGCCAGCAGCCCACTGGACGGTTACAGCTCCTACGAGCAGTACTTC. It translates to CASSPLDGYSSYEQYF.

This rearrangement joins TRBV29-1 to TRBJ2-3, with 7 nucleotides matching TRBD1. The V gene end was trimmed by 4 bases and the J gene end by 2 bases; junction bases not matched to a gene: 9. This CDR3 comprises 15 residues. Germline loops: CDR1 SQVTM, CDR2 ANQGSEA. The CDR3, as DNA: TGCAGCGTTGCGACCGGGACAGAGGCCACAGATACGCAGTATTTT. Translation: CSVATGTEATDTQYF.

The rearrangement links TRBV4-1 to TRBJ2-1, with 9 bases lining up with TRBD1. This CDR3 region has 16 residues. The V and J ends lost 0 bases and 7 bases, in that order; junction bases with no gene match: 7. Germline CDR1 is MGHRA and CDR2 is YSYEKL. The CDR3 sequence: CASSQDMGTGSNEQFF. The CDR3 DNA is TGCGCCAGCAGCCAAGATATGGGGACAGGGTCGAATGAGCAGTTCTTC.

The rearrangement links TRBV7-9 to TRBJ2-7; TRBD1 matches 7 bases. The V segment lost 4 bases and the J segment 2 bases; nucleotides outside the gene matches: 17. CDR1 SEHNR and CDR2 FQNEAQ come from the germline V gene (reference sequence). The CDR3 covers 18 residues. CDR3 sequence: CASSSLLSTGLFTYEQYF. DNA for the CDR3: TGTGCCAGCAGCTCACTCCTCTCGACAGGGCTGTTCACCTACGAGCAGTACTTC.

The genes are TRBV29-1 and TRBJ2-7, with 13 bases fitting TRBD2. The CDR3 contains 14 residues. Germline trimming cut 4 bases from V and 5 bases from J; bases unmatched to any gene: 5. Germline V gives CDR1 SQVTM, CDR2 ANQGSEA. The CDR3 DNA is TGCAGCGTTGGACTAGCGGGAGGTATGGACGAGCAGTACTTC. Its translation: CSVGLAGGMDEQYF.

The chain combines TRBV29-1 with TRBJ2-1; D possibly corresponds to TRBD1 (5 bases). Germline V lookup: CDR1 SQVTM, CDR2 ANQGSEA. The CDR3 runs 13 residues. Trimming removed 3 bases from V and 5 bases from J, with 11 bases in between. The DNA of the CDR3 is TGCAGCGTTGACAGGGTTTCCGACAATGAGCAGTTCTTC. Encoded protein: CSVDRVSDNEQFF.

This chain uses TRBV5-1 with TRBJ1-3; D uncertain. Trimming cost V 0 bases and J 1 base, with 14 bases left between them. CDR1 SGHRS and CDR2 YFSETQ come from the germline V gene. This CDR3 spans 17 amino acids. Here the CDR3 reads CASSLAPRLHSGNTIYF. DNA for the CDR3: TGCGCCAGCAGCTTGGCCCCGCGACTCCATTCTGGAAACACCATATATTTT.

The V and J genes are TRBV29-1 and TRBJ2-4; D unresolved. The CDR3 sequence is 12 residues long. Germline CDR1 and CDR2: SQVTM and ANQGSEA. V gave up 2 bases and J gave up 4 bases, with 6 bases separating them. In nucleotides, the CDR3 is TGCAGCGTTGAAAACACAAAAAACATTCAGTACTTC. It encodes CSVENTKNIQYF. The full variable domain, in which reference TRBV29-1 and TRBJ2-4 provide the parts outside the CDR3, is SAVISQKPSRDICQRGTSLTIQCQVDSQVTMMFWYRQQPGQSLTLIATANQGSEATYESGFVIDKFPISRPNLTFSTLTVSNMSPEDSSIYLCSVENTKNIQYFGAGTRLSVL.

The rearrangement joins TRBV14 to TRBJ2-7; D is possibly TRBD1 (5 bases). Looked up from germline, CDR1 is SGHDN and CDR2 is FVKESK. With 3 bases removed from V and 2 bases from J, the gap between germline ends came to 14 bases. This CDR3 has 15 residues. This CDR3 is CASSQGRGSTYEQYF. Written as DNA, the CDR3 is TGTGCCAGCAGCCAGGGAAGGGGTTCGACCTACGAGCAGTACTTC.

The chain couples TRBV6-5 to TRBJ1-2; 7 bases align to TRBD1. This CDR3 has 16 residues. CDR1 MNHEY and CDR2 SVGAGI come from the germline V gene. The V and J ends lost 2 bases and 6 bases, in that order; junction bases with no gene match: 12. In DNA form, the CDR3 reads TGTGCCAGCAGTTACACGTTACAGGGGATCCTGGATGGCTACACCTTC. This codes for CASSYTLQGILDGYTF.

The chain combines TRBV5-1 with TRBJ1-2; 9 bases line up with TRBD1. The CDR3 length is 13 residues. The V and J ends lost 3 bases and 8 bases, in that order; junction bases with no gene match: 5. Germline-derived CDR1 and CDR2 are SGHRS and YFSETQ. CDR3 protein: CASSSQGASGYTF. The CDR3 DNA follows: TGCGCCAGCAGCTCACAGGGGGCGTCAGGCTACACCTTC. The full variable domain, in which reference TRBV5-1 and TRBJ1-2 provide the parts outside the CDR3, is KAGVTQTPRYLIKTRGQQVTLSCSPISGHRSVSWYQQTPGQGLQFLFEYFSETQRNKGNFPGRFSGRQFSNSRSEMNVSTLELGDSALYLCASSSQGASGYTFGSGTRLTVV.

V usage is TRBV5-6 and J usage is TRBJ2-2; TRBD1 agrees at 10 bases. Germline V gene sequence: CDR1 SGHDT, CDR2 YYEEEE. V lost 4 bases to trimming and J lost 6 bases; unmatched junction nucleotides: 9. The CDR3 has 16 amino acids. CDR3 loop: CASSPSSGQGPGELFF. As DNA, the CDR3 is TGTGCCAGCAGCCCTAGTTCGGGACAGGGGCCCGGGGAGCTGTTTTTT.

The chain recombines TRBV27 with TRBJ1-4; D is unresolved. This CDR3 is 15 amino acids long. V lost 0 bases, J lost 7 bases, and 12 bases lay in between. The germline V gene encodes CDR1 MNHEY and CDR2 SMNVEV (reference sequence). CDR3 region: CASSLSPTAGEKLFF. The DNA for the CDR3 is TGTGCCAGCAGTTTATCGCCAACGGCGGGTGAAAAACTGTTTTTT.

The rearrangement uses TRBV2 and TRBJ2-7, with 10 nucleotides matching TRBD2. The CDR3 spans 14 residues. Germline trimming cut 2 bases from V and 6 bases from J; bases unmatched to any gene: 4. Germline loops: CDR1 SNHLY, CDR2 FYNNEI. In nucleotides, the CDR3 is TGTGCCAGCAGTGAACCACTAGCGGGAAGCGAGCAGTACTTC. Its translation: CASSEPLAGSEQYF.

The chain combines TRBV19 with TRBJ2-7; D ambiguous. Germline values: CDR1 LNHDA, CDR2 SQIVND (reference sequence). Trimming left V 3 bases short and J 5 bases short, with 11 bases between. The CDR3 sequence is 13 residues long. The CDR3 is CASSMVWGHEQYF. The CDR3 nucleotides read TGTGCCAGTAGTATGGTATGGGGTCACGAGCAGTACTTC.

This clone was detected only once. V gene TRBV6-1 combines with J gene TRBJ1-1; possible D gene TRBD1, 6 bases. V shed 2 bases and J shed 10 bases, with 14 bases lying between them. Germline CDR1 and CDR2: MNHNS and SASEGT. There are 13 residues in the CDR3. The CDR3 here is CASSETPTGGAFF. CDR3 coding DNA: TGTGCCAGCAGTGAAACGCCGACAGGAGGAGCTTTCTTT.

The V gene is TRBV6-5, the J gene TRBJ2-7, with 11 nucleotides matching TRBD2. Germline CDR1 and CDR2: MNHEY and SVGAGI. J gave up 6 bases and V 6 bases, and 10 bases lay outside the gene matches. CDR3 length equals 15 residues. CDR3 sequence (DNA): TGTGCCAGCAGGCATCCTAGCGGGAGGACGGGCGAGCAGTACTTC. Its protein product is CASRHPSGRTGEQYF.

The rearrangement joins TRBV5-1 to TRBJ2-7; D gene unclear. Trimming cost V 0 bases and J 10 bases, with 11 bases left between them. This CDR3 contains 12 residues. Germline CDR1 is SGHRS and CDR2 is YFSETQ. In DNA form, the CDR3 reads TGCGCCAGCAGCTTGGATGGGTTCGAACAGTACTTC. This encodes CASSLDGFEQYF.

CDR3 nucleotide sequence: TGTGCCAGCACCTCTAGCGGGAGCTACAATGAGCAGTTCTTC. This translates into CASTSSGSYNEQFF. This chain connects TRBV7-2 to TRBJ2-1; 10 nucleotides match TRBD2. Germline-derived CDR1 and CDR2 are SGHTA and FQGNSA. V trimming: 7 bases; J trimming: 3 bases; junction bases outside the gene matches: 3. This CDR3 is 14 amino acids long.